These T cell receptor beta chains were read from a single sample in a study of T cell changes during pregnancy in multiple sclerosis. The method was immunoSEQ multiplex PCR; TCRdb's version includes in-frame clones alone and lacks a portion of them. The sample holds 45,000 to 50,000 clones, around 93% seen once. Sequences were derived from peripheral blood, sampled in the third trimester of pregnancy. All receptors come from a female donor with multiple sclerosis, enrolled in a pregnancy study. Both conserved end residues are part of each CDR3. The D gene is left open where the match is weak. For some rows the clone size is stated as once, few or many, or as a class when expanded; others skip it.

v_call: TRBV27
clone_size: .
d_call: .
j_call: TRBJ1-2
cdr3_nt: TGTGCCAGCAGTAGTTCAAGTTCGTCAGGGCTGTTCGACTATGGCTACACCTTC
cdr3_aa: CASSSSSSSGLFDYGYTF

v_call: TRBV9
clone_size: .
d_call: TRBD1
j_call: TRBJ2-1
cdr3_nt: TGTGCCAGCAGCGTACAACAAACCGGGACAGGGGCTGATGAGCAGTTCTTC
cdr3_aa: CASSVQQTGTGADEQFF

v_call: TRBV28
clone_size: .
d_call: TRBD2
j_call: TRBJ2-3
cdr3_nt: TGTGCCAGCAGTTTCGCGGCTAGCGGGATAGCAGATACGCAGTATTTT
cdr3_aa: CASSFAASGIADTQYF

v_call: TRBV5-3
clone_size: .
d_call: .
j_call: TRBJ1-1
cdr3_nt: TGTGCCAGAAGCTTGCTTTACTGGAACACTGAAGCTTTCTTT
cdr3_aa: CARSLLYWNTEAFF

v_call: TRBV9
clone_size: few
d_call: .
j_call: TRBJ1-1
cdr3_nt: TGTGCCAGCAGCGTGCGGGCGAACACTGAAGCTTTCTTT
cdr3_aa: CASSVRANTEAFF

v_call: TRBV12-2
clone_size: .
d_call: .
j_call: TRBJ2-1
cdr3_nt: TGTGCAAGTCGCTTAGTTCCCGCACACCGGGAGGTAAATGAGCAGTTCTTC
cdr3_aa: CASRLVPAHREVNEQFF

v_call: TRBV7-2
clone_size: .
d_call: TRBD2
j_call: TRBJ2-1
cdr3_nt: TGTGCCAGCAGCTTAGAACCTAGCGGGGGGTACAATGAGCAGTTCTTC
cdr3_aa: CASSLEPSGGYNEQFF

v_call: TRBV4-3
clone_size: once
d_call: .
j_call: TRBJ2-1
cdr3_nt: TGCGCCAGCAGCCAAGATGTCGGTGGCAATGAGCAGTTCTTC
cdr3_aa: CASSQDVGGNEQFF

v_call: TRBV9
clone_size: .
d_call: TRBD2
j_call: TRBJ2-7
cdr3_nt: TGTGCCAGCAGCGTAGCGGCGGGAGACTACGAGCAGTACTTC
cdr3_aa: CASSVAAGDYEQYF

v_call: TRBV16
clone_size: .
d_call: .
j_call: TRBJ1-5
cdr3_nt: TGTGCCAGCAGCCCTACCTCCTCGGGGGGACAGCCCCAGCATTTT
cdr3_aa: CASSPTSSGGQPQHF

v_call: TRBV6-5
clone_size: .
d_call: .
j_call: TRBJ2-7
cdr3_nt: TGTGCCAGCAGCCAGAAGGGGAATAGCTACGAGCAGTACTTC
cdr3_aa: CASSQKGNSYEQYF

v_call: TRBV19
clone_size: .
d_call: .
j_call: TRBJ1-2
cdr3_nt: TGTGCCAGTAGTTATACGATCACAGATCTCTATGGCTACACCTTC
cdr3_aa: CASSYTITDLYGYTF

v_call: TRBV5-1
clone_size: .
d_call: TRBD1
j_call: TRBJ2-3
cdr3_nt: TGCGCCAGCAGCTCCGGGGAGGGACAGGGTGCAGATACGCAGTATTTT
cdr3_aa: CASSSGEGQGADTQYF

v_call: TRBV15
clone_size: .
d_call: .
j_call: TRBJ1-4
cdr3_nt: TGTGCCACCAGCGTCCCGGGGATGAATGAAAAACTGTTTTTT
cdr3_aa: CATSVPGMNEKLFF

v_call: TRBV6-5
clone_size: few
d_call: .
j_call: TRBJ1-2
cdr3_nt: TGTGCCAGCAGTTACTCGATGGAGGGCTATGGCTACACCTTC
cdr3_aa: CASSYSMEGYGYTF

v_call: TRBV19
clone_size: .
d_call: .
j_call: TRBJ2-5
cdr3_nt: TGTGCCAGTAGTTCCACACCTCCGGGGCAAGAGACCCAGTACTTC
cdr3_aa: CASSSTPPGQETQYF

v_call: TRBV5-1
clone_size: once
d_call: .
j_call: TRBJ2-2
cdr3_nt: TGCGCCAGCAGCTCTCTCTCCCCTAAGCTCGGGGAGCTGTTTTTT
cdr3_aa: CASSSLSPKLGELFF

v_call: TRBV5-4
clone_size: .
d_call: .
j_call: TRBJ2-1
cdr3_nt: TGTGCCAGCAGCTTGGGGGCAGAGCAGTTCTTC
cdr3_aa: CASSLGAEQFF

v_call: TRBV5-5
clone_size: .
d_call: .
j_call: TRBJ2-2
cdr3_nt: TGTGCCAGCAGCCCCCTCAGCACCGGGGAGCTGTTTTTT
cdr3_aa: CASSPLSTGELFF

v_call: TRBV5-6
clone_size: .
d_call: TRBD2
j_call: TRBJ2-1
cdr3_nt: TGTGCCAGCAGAGGAACAACCGGGACTAGCGGGACCTACAATGAGCAGTTCTTC
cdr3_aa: CASRGTTGTSGTYNEQFF

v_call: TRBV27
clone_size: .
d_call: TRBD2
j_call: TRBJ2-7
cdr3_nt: TGTGCCAGCAGTTTATGGGGCGGGAGGGGCTACGAGCAGTACTTC
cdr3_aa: CASSLWGGRGYEQYF

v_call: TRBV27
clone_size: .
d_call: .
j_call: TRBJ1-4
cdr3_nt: TGTGCCAGCAGGGCCCGAGGAGGGATCACGGATGGAAAACTGTTTTTT
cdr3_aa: CASRARGGITDGKLFF

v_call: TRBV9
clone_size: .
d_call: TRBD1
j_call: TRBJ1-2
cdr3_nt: TGTGCCAGCAGCGTAGGGGACAGGGATTGGGGCTACACCTTC
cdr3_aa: CASSVGDRDWGYTF

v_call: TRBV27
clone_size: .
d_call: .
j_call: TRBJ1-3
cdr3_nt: TGTGCCAGCAGTCCCTCTCGCTCTGGAAACACCATATATTTT
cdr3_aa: CASSPSRSGNTIYF

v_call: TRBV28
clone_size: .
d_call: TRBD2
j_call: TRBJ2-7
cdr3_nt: TGTGCCAGCAGTTCCCCTGGCGGGAGGGCCGGTCCCTACGAGCAGTACTTC
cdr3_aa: CASSSPGGRAGPYEQYF

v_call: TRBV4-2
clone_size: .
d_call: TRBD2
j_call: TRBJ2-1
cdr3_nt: TGTGCCAGCAGCCCGAGCCCGACTAGCGGGAGTATCTATGAGCAGTTCTTC
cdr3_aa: CASSPSPTSGSIYEQFF

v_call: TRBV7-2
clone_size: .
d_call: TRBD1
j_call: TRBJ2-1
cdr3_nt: TGTGCCAGCAGCTTCATGACCGGGACAGGGAGTAATGAGCAGTTCTTC
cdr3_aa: CASSFMTGTGSNEQFF

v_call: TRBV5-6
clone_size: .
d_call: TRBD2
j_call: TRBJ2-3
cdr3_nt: TGTGCCAGCAGCTCGAGACTAGCGGGGAGAGATACGCAGTATTTT
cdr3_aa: CASSSRLAGRDTQYF

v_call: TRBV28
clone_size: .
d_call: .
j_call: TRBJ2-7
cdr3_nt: TGTGCCAGCGGACTATTGTCCTACGAGCAGTACTTC
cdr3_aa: CASGLLSYEQYF

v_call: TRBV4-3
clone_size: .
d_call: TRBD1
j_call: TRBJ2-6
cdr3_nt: TGCGCCAGCAGCCAGGGACAGGGGACTGGGGCCAACGTCCTGACTTTC
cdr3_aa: CASSQGQGTGANVLTF

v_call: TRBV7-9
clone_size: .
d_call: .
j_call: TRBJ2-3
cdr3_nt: TGTGCCAGCAGCTTACGGGAGTTACAAGCAGATACGCAGTATTTT
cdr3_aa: CASSLRELQADTQYF

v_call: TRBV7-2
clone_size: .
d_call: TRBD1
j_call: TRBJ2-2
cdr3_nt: TGTGCCAGCAGCTTAGCGGGACAGGGTTCTCCCGGGGAGCTGTTTTTT
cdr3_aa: CASSLAGQGSPGELFF

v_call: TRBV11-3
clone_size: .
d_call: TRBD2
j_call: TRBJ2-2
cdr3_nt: TGTGCCAGCAGCAGACGACTAGCGGGAGGCACCGGGGAGCTGTTTTTT
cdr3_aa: CASSRRLAGGTGELFF

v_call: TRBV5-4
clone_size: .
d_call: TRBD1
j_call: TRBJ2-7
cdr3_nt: TGTGCCAGCAGCGGACAGGGTCGGGCCCACGAGCAGTACTTC
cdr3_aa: CASSGQGRAHEQYF

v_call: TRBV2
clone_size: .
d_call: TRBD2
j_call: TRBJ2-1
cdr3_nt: TGTGCCAGCAGTGAGTCCCCTTGGACTAGCGGACACGACGATGAGCAGTTCTTC
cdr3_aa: CASSESPWTSGHDDEQFF

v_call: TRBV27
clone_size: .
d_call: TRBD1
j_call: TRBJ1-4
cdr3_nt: TGTGCCAGCGGGCGACCAGGGGGGACTAATGAAAAACTGTTTTTT
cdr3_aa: CASGRPGGTNEKLFF

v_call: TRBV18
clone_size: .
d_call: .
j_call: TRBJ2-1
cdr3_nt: TGTGCCAGCTCACCACTTGATAGCGGCTACAATGAGCAGTTCTTC
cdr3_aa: CASSPLDSGYNEQFF

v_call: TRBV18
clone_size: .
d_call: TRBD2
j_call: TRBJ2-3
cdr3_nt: TGTGCCAGCTCGAAAGCGGGAGTTTACTCAGATACGCAGTATTTT
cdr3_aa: CASSKAGVYSDTQYF

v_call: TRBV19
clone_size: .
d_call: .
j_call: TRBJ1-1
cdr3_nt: TGTGCCAGTAGTATAGCGGTGAACACTGAAGCTTTCTTT
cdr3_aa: CASSIAVNTEAFF

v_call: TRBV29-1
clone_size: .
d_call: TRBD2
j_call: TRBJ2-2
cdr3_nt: TGCAGCGTCGAGCGGGAGTCGGTCACCGGGGAGCTGTTTTTT
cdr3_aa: CSVERESVTGELFF